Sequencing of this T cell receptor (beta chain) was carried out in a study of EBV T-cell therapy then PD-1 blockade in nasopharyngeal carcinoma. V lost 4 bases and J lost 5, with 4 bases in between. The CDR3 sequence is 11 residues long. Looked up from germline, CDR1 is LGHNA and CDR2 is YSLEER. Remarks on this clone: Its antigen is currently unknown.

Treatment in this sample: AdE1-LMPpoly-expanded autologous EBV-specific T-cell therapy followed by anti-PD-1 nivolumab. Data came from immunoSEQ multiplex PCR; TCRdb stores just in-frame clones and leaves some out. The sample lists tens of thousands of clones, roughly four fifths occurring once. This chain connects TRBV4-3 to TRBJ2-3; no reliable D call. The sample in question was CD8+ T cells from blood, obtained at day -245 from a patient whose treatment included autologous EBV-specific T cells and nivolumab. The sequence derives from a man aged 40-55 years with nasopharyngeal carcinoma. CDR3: CASSLLDTQYF. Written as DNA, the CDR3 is TGCGCCAGCAGCCTTTTAGATACGCAGTATTTT.